The sequence of this TCR beta chain was determined in a study of T cell responses to AZD1222 COVID-19 vaccine. Repertoires were generated with immunoSEQ multiplex PCR, while TCRdb's copy carries only in-frame clones and drops some. The sample has about 35,000 clones, over 75% seen once. V lost 3 bases and J 2 bases, leaving 7 bases between the germline ends. Germline CDR1 and CDR2: DFQATT and SNEGSKA (reference sequence). The CDR3 length is 12 residues. The sequencing here drew on peripheral blood, taken 28 days after the second AZD1222 dose. The rearrangement joins TRBV20-1 to TRBJ1-1; D gene unclear. The sequence was collected from an adult who received the AZD1222 COVID-19 vaccine. The CDR3 DNA is TGCAGTGCTAGTGTACCAAACACTGAAGCTTTCTTT. This translates into CSASVPNTEAFF.